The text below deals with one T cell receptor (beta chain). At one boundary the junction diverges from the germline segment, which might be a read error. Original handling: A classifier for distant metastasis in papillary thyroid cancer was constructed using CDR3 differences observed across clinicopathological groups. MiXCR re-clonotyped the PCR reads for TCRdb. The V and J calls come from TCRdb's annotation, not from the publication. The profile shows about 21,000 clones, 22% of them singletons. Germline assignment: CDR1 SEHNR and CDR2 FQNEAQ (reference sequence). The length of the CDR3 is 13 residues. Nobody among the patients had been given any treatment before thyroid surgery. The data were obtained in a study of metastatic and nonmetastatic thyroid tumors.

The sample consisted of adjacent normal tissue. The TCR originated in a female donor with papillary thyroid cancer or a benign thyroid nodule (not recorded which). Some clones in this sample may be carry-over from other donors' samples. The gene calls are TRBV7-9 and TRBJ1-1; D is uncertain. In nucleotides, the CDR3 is TGCGCCAGCAGCTTATCGGGGAGCGCTGAAGCTTTCTTT. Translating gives CASSLSGSAEAFF.